Listed here are 9 T cell receptor beta chains from one sample, sequenced in a study of control samples from healthy donors and cancer patients. Some clones are missing from TCRdb's copy, which holds only in-frame ones; the method was immunoSEQ multiplex PCR. In the table there are around 130,000 clones, 88% of which are singletons. Sequencing input: blood. These receptors all stem from a middle-aged man in good health.

The gene calls are TRBV2 and TRBJ2-7, with TRBD1 identical over 10 bases. CDR3 length: 15 amino acids. Germline loops: CDR1 SNHLY, CDR2 FYNNEI. J gave up 5 bases and V 5 bases, and 9 bases lay outside the gene matches. The DNA of the CDR3 is TGTGCCAGCAGTCCTCCCGGGACAGGGGTCCACGAGCAGTACTTC. Its translation is CASSPPGTGVHEQYF.

The table lists this clone with a count of one. This chain connects TRBV11-2 to TRBJ1-1; tentatively, D is TRBD1 (5 bases). The CDR3 spans 13 residues. Germline loops: CDR1 SGHAT, CDR2 FQNNGV. The V gene lost 6 bases and the J gene lost 9 bases, with 17 bases spanning the gap. CDR3 loop: CASSLLGGGQAFF. CDR3 bases: TGTGCCAGCAGTCTTTTAGGTGGGGGACAAGCTTTCTTT.

In this sample, this clone turned up a few times. CDR3 nucleotide sequence: TGCGCCAGCAGCTTGAAAGGTACTTCCTACGAGCAGTACTTC. Its translation is CASSLKGTSYEQYF. The genes are TRBV5-1 and TRBJ2-7; D is ambiguous. The germline V gene has CDR1 SGHRS and CDR2 YFSETQ. The length of the CDR3 is 14 residues. V lost 1 base to trimming and J lost 1 base, with 9 bases between them.

V and J are TRBV30 and TRBJ2-7; D remains ambiguous. V dropped 1 base and J dropped 2 bases, with 9 bases sitting between them. Germline-derived CDR1 and CDR2 are GTSNPN and SVGIG (reference sequence). This CDR3 has 13 residues. The DNA for the CDR3 is TGTGCCTGGAGTGGAACAAACCCCTACGAGCAGTACTTC. Its translation: CAWSGTNPYEQYF.

This clone was counted a single time. The V gene is TRBV30, the J gene TRBJ1-5; D gene ambiguous. This CDR3 comprises 13 residues. Deletions cut 0 bases from V and 1 base from J, with 4 bases between. Germline values: CDR1 GTSNPN, CDR2 SVGIG (reference sequence). This chain's CDR3 is CAWSVLSNQPQHF. CDR3 DNA: TGTGCCTGGAGTGTACTCAGCAATCAGCCCCAGCATTTT.

The gene calls are TRBV15 and TRBJ2-5; D is unclear. This CDR3 contains 11 residues. V dropped 0 bases and J dropped 4 bases, with 0 bases sitting between them. Germline assignment: CDR1 LNHNV and CDR2 YYDKDF (reference sequence). This chain's CDR3 is CATSREETQYF. DNA of the CDR3: TGTGCCACCAGCAGAGAAGAGACCCAGTACTTC.

The V gene is TRBV6-1, the J gene TRBJ2-3, with D tentatively TRBD2 (6 bases). Germline-derived CDR1 and CDR2 are MNHNS and SASEGT. V shed 1 base and J shed 0 bases, with 8 bases lying between them. The CDR3 runs 15 residues. The CDR3 reads CASSEVAGSTDTQYF. DNA of the CDR3: TGTGCCAGCAGTGAAGTGGCGGGGAGCACAGATACGCAGTATTTT.

Only one count was recorded for this clone. V and J are TRBV28 and TRBJ1-6; D not resolved. Germline CDR1 and CDR2: MDHEN and SYDVKM. Trimming shortened V by 6 bases and J by 9 bases, and 6 bases separated the two germline ends. The CDR3 covers 11 residues. The chain's CDR3 is CASRSSSPLHF. For the CDR3, the DNA is TGTGCCAGCAGAAGCAGTTCACCCCTCCACTTT.

J is TRBJ1-4 and V is TRBV13, with 9 bases identical to TRBD1. Trimming removed 2 bases from V and 6 bases from J; junction bases left unmatched: 1. CDR3 length: 14 amino acids. Germline V gene data show CDR1 as PRHDT and CDR2 as FYEKMQ (reference sequence). The CDR3 DNA reads TGTGCCAGCAGCTTACGACAGGGGGATGAAAAACTGTTTTTT. It is translated as CASSLRQGDEKLFF.